Below are 27 T cell receptor beta chains sequenced from a single sample in a study of blood T cells in healthy people across ages. The use of a sample-barcoded 5' primer and a J-beta primer mix characterized a second PCR of roughly 7 to 12 cycles. TCRdb redid the calling of the 5' RACE reads with MiXCR, one entry per CDR3 protein. The sample records more than 900,000 distinct CDR3 sequences, roughly a quarter being singletons. The sample was also reused in another study, on T cells of mothers and their children.

Sequencing used blood. These receptors came from a girl under 10 years old in good health.

This clonotype showed up just a few times. The chain couples TRBV29-1 to TRBJ1-6; D is unresolved. V shed 8 bases and J shed 13 bases, with 24 bases lying between them. This CDR3 has 14 residues. Germline CDR1 is SQVTM and CDR2 is ANQGSEA. The CDR3 DNA reads TGCAGCCCAAACCCCCGGGTCCCCGCGAGGCCCCTCCACTTT. It encodes CSPNPRVPARPLHF.

This clonotype was counted only a few times. The V and J genes are TRBV7-9 and TRBJ1-1; 7 bases line up with TRBD1. Germline CDR1 and CDR2: SEHNR and FQNEAQ (reference sequence). The CDR3 covers 15 residues. V trimming: 8 bases; J trimming: 6 bases; junction bases outside the gene matches: 15. The CDR3 DNA reads TGTGCCAGCCTAAATACAGGGGTCCTTGCGGCTGAAGCTTTCTTT. This codes for CASLNTGVLAAEAFF.

This clonotype showed up just a few times. This chain links TRBV29-1 with TRBJ1-1, with D maybe TRBD1 (6 bases). Trimming took off 7 bases at V and 0 bases at J, with 27 bases between the two ends. Germline CDR1 and CDR2: SQVTM and ANQGSEA. The CDR3 has 18 amino acids. For the CDR3, the DNA is TGCAGCGGAGAAACGCTTGGTCTTTGGGGGCCCATGAACACTGAAGCTTTCTTT. This encodes CSGETLGLWGPMNTEAFF. The full variable domain, in which reference TRBV29-1 and TRBJ1-1 provide the parts outside the CDR3, is SAVISQKPSRDICQRGTSLTIQCQVDSQVTMMFWYRQQPGQSLTLIATANQGSEATYESGFVIDKFPISRPNLTFSTLTVSNMSPEDSSIYLCSGETLGLWGPMNTEAFFGQGTRLTVV.

The chain combines TRBV11-3 with TRBJ1-1; D is unresolved. V lost 0 bases and J 1 base, leaving 9 bases between the germline ends. The CDR3 runs to 15 residues. Germline V gene data show CDR1 as SGHNT and CDR2 as YENEEA. In DNA, the CDR3 is TGTGCCAGCAGCTTAGATAAGCCTCCGAACACTGAAGCTTTCTTT. Translated: CASSLDKPPNTEAFF.

The rearrangement joins TRBV4-1 to TRBJ1-1, with D perhaps matching TRBD1 (6 bases). The V gene's germline CDR1 is MGHRA and CDR2 YSYEKL. The V end lost 0 bases, the J end lost 4 bases, and 15 bases lay between the germline ends. CDR3 size: 16 residues. CDR3 nucleotide sequence: TGCGCCAGCAGCCAAGAAGATGGCCGGGACACCACTGAAGCTTTCTTT. Its protein product is CASSQEDGRDTTEAFF.

DNA of the CDR3: TGTGCCAGCACAGGAGTCCGGCTCACAGATACGCAGTATTTT. Its protein is CASTGVRLTDTQYF. The rearrangement links TRBV11-2 to TRBJ2-3; D unresolved. Per the germline V gene, CDR1 is SGHAT and CDR2 is FQNNGV. V dropped 7 bases and J dropped 2 bases, with 13 bases sitting between them. The CDR3 loop spans 14 amino acids.

The chain links TRBV6-1 to TRBJ2-5, with D tentatively TRBD1 or TRBD2 (5 bases each). The tail of the sequence fits TRBJ2-1 better, so the J call may be wrong. CDR1 is MNHNS and CDR2 is SASEGT in the germline V gene. The CDR3 totals 12 residues. The CDR3 reads CASRRGRSEQFF. CDR3 coding DNA: TGTGCCAGCAGGAGGGGCAGATCTGAGCAGTTCTTC.

The gene calls are TRBV7-8 and TRBJ2-1; 7 bases are a match to TRBD1. The CDR3 sequence is 13 residues long. Germline lookup yields CDR1 SGHVS and CDR2 FQNEAQ. The ends lost 1 base at V and 10 bases at J; junction bases unmatched: 4. CDR3 loop: CASSLERGLEQFF. Here the CDR3 DNA reads TGTGCCAGCAGCTTAGAAAGGGGGCTGGAGCAGTTCTTC.

The rearrangement joins TRBV4-2 to TRBJ2-7, with a possible D match to TRBD1 (5 bases). Trimming pared 5 bases from V and 3 bases from J, leaving 14 bases between. The CDR3 runs 14 residues. Germline V gene sequence: CDR1 LGHNA, CDR2 YNFKEQ. CDR3 in amino acids: CASSSGQKYYEQYF. The CDR3 DNA sequence: TGTGCCAGCAGCTCAGGGCAGAAATACTACGAGCAGTACTTC.

In its sample, this clonotype was seen a few times. The chain employs TRBV27 and TRBJ2-1; D perhaps matches TRBD2 (7 bases). CDR1 and CDR2 from the germline V gene are MNHEY and SMNVEV (reference sequence). The length of the CDR3 is 15 residues. Trimming removed 2 bases at V and 6 bases at J, with 14 bases between. CDR3 DNA sequence: TGTGCCAGCAGTTTAGGGGGCGGGGGCGGCAATGAGCAGTTCTTC. Its protein is CASSLGGGGGNEQFF.

This clonotype was seen a few times. V and J are TRBV10-3 and TRBJ2-5, with a weak D call TRBD2 (6 bases). This CDR3 region has 14 residues. The germline V gene encodes CDR1 ENHRY and CDR2 SYGVKD. V shed 7 bases and J shed 0 bases, with 12 bases lying between them. This CDR3 is CAINRLANQETQYF. In DNA, the CDR3 is TGTGCCATCAACCGCCTAGCGAACCAAGAGACCCAGTACTTC.

The rearrangement joins TRBV28 to TRBJ2-7; D possibly corresponds to TRBD1 (5 bases). V shed 3 bases and J shed 3 bases, with 15 bases lying between them. The germline V gene has CDR1 MDHEN and CDR2 SYDVKM. This CDR3 contains 15 residues. This chain's CDR3 is CASSFSGAAFYEQYF. DNA of the CDR3: TGTGCCAGCAGTTTCTCTGGGGCGGCATTCTACGAGCAGTACTTC.

This clonotype was found a few times. The chain links TRBV9 to TRBJ2-1; 7 nucleotides align to TRBD2. The CDR3 totals 15 residues. J was trimmed by 6 bases and V by 0 bases; bases with no gene match: 6. Germline loops: CDR1 SGDLS, CDR2 YYNGEE. The CDR3 spells CASSVVGGGFNEQFF. The DNA of the CDR3 is TGTGCCAGCAGCGTAGTGGGCGGGGGATTCAATGAGCAGTTCTTC.

The V call is TRBV20-1, the J call TRBJ2-2; tentatively, D is TRBD2 (5 bases). CDR1 and CDR2 (germline): DFQATT, SNEGSKA (reference sequence). This CDR3 is built from 13 residues. V lost 3 bases and J lost 6, with 11 bases in between. CDR3 bases: TGCAGTGCTAGCACATTGGACTCCGGGGAGCTGTTTTTT. This sequence encodes CSASTLDSGELFF.

The rearrangement joins TRBV7-9 to TRBJ2-3; 10 bases align to TRBD2. The length of the CDR3 is 16 residues. V lost 6 bases to trimming and J lost 4 bases; unmatched junction nucleotides: 10. Germline V gene sequence: CDR1 SEHNR, CDR2 FQNEAQ (reference sequence). CDR3 bases: TGTGCCAGCAGTCATCCCCTAGCGGGGGCTTCAGATACGCAGTATTTT. It codes for CASSHPLAGASDTQYF.

V usage is TRBV28 and J usage is TRBJ2-7, with a possible D match to TRBD1 (6 bases). The CDR3 loop spans 13 amino acids. CDR1 is MDHEN, CDR2 SYDVKM, per germline. The V gene lost 3 bases and the J gene lost 9 bases, with 15 bases spanning the gap. CDR3 in DNA: TGTGCCAGCAGTTTTAAGGGGGTGGCCGGGCAGTACTTC. Its protein is CASSFKGVAGQYF.

The chain uses TRBV11-3 and TRBJ2-2, with a possible D match to TRBD2 (5 bases). Germline V lookup: CDR1 SGHNT, CDR2 YENEEA. Trimming shortened V by 2 bases and J by 8 bases, and 12 bases separated the two germline ends. CDR3 length: 14 amino acids. The CDR3 region is CASSLLASNGELFF. The CDR3 coding sequence is TGTGCCAGCAGCTTATTAGCGAGTAATGGGGAGCTGTTTTTT.

CDR3 DNA: TGTGCCAGCAGTTTCTCGCGGCGCGAGCAGTACTTC. It translates to CASSFSRREQYF. V usage is TRBV28 and J usage is TRBJ2-1; the D is unclear. The DNA end favors TRBJ2-7, so the J call may be wrong. Germline V gene sequence: CDR1 MDHEN, CDR2 SYDVKM. This CDR3 is built from 12 residues.

The V gene is TRBV4-3, the J gene TRBJ2-5; 7 positions match TRBD1. The DNA end is a closer match to TRBJ2-7, so the J assignment may be wrong. CDR3 length: 15 amino acids. CDR1 and CDR2 from the germline V gene are LGHNA and YSLEER. CDR3: CASSQGTGAVYEQYF. CDR3 DNA: TGCGCCAGCAGCCAAGGTACAGGGGCAGTCTACGAGCAGTACTTC.

The chain is built from TRBV29-1 and TRBJ2-5, with 7 bases lining up with TRBD2. The end of the DNA aligns better with TRBJ2-1, so the J call may be wrong. The CDR3 sequence is 15 residues long. From germline, CDR1 is SQVTM and CDR2 ANQGSEA. The CDR3 here is CSAPVREGLIDEQFF. CDR3 DNA sequence: TGCAGCGCCCCTGTGAGGGAGGGCCTTATAGATGAGCAGTTCTTC.

As for this clonotype: The junction departs from the called germline gene at one end, perhaps through a read error. This chain links TRBV9 with TRBJ2-5, with D possibly being TRBD1 (7 bases). The CDR3 is 16 residues long. Germline V gives CDR1 SGDLS, CDR2 YYNGEE. The CDR3 DNA sequence: TGTGCCAGCATCGTAGATGGGGCAGGGGGGCAAGAGACCCAGTACTTC. Amino acids: CASIVDGAGGQETQYF.

The CDR3 is CASSSRDSGANVLTF. The CDR3 bases are TGTGCCAGCAGCTCTAGGGACTCTGGGGCCAACGTCCTGACTTTC. V usage is TRBV7-3 and J usage is TRBJ2-6; D gene unclear. The CDR3 is 15 amino acids. V lost 4 bases and J lost 0, with 7 bases in between. CDR1 and CDR2 (germline): SGHTA, FQGTGA.

This chain uses TRBV21-1 with TRBJ2-2; the table names TRBD1, a call not compared with the DNA. TRBV21-1 is reported as a pseudogene. The CDR3 runs 13 residues. The CDR3 reads CALRGGDDGELFF. Here the CDR3 DNA reads TGTGCCCTCCGAGGGGGGGACGACGGGGAGCTGTTTTTT.

CDR3 bases: TGCGCCAGCAGCTTGGCGACAGTGGAAGGCGAGCAGTACTTC. It specifies CASSLATVEGEQYF. The chain is built from TRBV5-1 and TRBJ2-5, with D perhaps TRBD1 (5 bases). Near its end, the DNA agrees better with TRBJ2-7, so the J call may be wrong. The CDR3 length is 14 residues. Germline V lookup: CDR1 SGHRS, CDR2 YFSETQ.

The chain joins TRBV3-1 to TRBJ2-3, with 7 positions matching TRBD2. This CDR3 has 14 amino acids. The V segment lost 1 base and the J segment 8 bases; nucleotides outside the gene matches: 6. Germline CDR1 reads LGHDT; CDR2 reads YNNKEL (reference sequence). CDR3 residues: CASSQGGGQGTQYF. The CDR3 region has the DNA TGTGCCAGCAGCCAAGGGGGAGGGCAGGGTACGCAGTATTTT.

V is TRBV6-5 and J is TRBJ2-7; 11 positions match TRBD2. This CDR3 has 15 residues. CDR1 and CDR2 from the germline V gene are MNHEY and SVGAGI. Trimming took 2 bases from V and 6 from J; bases not matched to a gene: 6. This chain's CDR3 is CASSYRGLAVSEQYF. The CDR3, as DNA: TGTGCCAGCAGTTACCGGGGACTAGCGGTTTCCGAGCAGTACTTC.

This clonotype was observed a few times. The chain combines TRBV20-1 with TRBJ2-2; D gene ambiguous. V was clipped by 6 bases and J by 1 base, with 18 bases between them. Germline V gene data show CDR1 as DFQATT and CDR2 as SNEGSKA (reference sequence). The CDR3 spans 16 residues. The CDR3 bases are TGCAGTGCCTTCGGTGAGACGGGCATGAACACCGGGGAGCTGTTTTTT. This codes for CSAFGETGMNTGELFF.